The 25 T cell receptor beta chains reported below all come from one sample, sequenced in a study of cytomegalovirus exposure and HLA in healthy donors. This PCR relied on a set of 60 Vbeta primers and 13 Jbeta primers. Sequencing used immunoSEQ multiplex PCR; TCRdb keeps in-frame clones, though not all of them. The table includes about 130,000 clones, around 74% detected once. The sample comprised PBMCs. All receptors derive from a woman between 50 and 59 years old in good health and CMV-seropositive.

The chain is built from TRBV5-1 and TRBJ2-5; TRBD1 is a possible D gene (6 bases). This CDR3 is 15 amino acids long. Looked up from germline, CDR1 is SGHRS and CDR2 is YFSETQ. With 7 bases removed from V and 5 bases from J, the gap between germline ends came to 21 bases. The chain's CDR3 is CASGGDGGAAETQYF. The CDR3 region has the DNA TGCGCCAGCGGGGGCGACGGTGGTGCAGCGGAGACCCAGTACTTC.

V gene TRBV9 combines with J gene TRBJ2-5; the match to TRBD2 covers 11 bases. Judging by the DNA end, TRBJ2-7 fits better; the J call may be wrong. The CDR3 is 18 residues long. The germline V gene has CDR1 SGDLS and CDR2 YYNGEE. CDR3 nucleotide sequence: TGTGCCAGCAGCGTATCTGGAGTCGGGACTAGCGGACCTTACGAGCAGTACTTC. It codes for CASSVSGVGTSGPYEQYF.

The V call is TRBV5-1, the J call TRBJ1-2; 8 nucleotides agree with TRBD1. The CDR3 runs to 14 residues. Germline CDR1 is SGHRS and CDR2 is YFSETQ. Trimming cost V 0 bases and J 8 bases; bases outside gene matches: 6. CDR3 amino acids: CASSLGQGLGGYTF. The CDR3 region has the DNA TGCGCCAGCAGCTTGGGACAGGGGTTAGGCGGCTACACCTTC.

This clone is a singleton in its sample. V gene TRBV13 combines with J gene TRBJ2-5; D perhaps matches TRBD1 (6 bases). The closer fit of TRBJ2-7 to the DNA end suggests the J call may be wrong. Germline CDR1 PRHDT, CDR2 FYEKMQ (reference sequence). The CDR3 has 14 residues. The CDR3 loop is CASNGTGCSYEQYF. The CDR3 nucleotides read TGTGCCAGCAACGGCACAGGGTGCTCCTACGAGCAGTACTTC.

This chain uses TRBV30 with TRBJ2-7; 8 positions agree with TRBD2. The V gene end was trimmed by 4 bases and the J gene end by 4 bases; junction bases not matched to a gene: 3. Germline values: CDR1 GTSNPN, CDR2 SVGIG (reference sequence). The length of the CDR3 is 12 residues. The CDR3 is CAWNRGGYEQYF. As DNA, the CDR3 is TGTGCCTGGAACCGGGGGGGGTACGAGCAGTACTTC.

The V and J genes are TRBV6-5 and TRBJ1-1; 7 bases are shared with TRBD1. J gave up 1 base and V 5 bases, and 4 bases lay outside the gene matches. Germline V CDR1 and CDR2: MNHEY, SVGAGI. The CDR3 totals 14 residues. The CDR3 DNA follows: TGTGCCAGCAGTCGTGGACAGGCGAACACTGAAGCTTTCTTT. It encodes CASSRGQANTEAFF.

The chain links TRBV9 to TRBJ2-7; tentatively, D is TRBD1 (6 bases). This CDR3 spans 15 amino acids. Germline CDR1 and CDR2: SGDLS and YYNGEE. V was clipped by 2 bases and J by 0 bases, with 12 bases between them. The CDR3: CASSVGHSSSYEQYF. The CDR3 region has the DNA TGTGCCAGCAGCGTGGGACACTCCAGCTCCTACGAGCAGTACTTC.

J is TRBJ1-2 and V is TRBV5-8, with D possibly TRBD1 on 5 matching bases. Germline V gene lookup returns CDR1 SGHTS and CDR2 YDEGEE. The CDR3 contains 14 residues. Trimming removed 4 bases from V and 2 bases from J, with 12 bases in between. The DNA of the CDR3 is TGTGCCAGCAGCCGGGGGTTACTCAACTATGGCTACACCTTC. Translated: CASSRGLLNYGYTF. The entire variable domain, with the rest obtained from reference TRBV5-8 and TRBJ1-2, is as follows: EAGVTQSPTHLIKTRGQQATLRCSPISGHTSVYWYQQALGLGLQFLLWYDEGEERNRGNFPPRFSGRQFPNYSSELNVNALELEDSALYLCASSRGLLNYGYTFGSGTRLTVV.

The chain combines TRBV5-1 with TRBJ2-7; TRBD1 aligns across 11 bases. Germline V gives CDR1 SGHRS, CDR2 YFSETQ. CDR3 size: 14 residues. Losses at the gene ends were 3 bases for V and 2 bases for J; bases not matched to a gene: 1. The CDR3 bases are TGCGCCAGCAGCTGGGACAGGGGGACCTACGAGCAGTACTTC. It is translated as CASSWDRGTYEQYF.

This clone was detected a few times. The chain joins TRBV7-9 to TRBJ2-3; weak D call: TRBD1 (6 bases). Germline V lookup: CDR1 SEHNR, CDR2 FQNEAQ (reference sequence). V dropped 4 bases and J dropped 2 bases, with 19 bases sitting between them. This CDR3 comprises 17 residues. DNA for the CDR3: TGTGCCAGCAGCTCACCGGGACACCAGGCGCCCACAGATACGCAGTATTTT. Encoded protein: CASSSPGHQAPTDTQYF.

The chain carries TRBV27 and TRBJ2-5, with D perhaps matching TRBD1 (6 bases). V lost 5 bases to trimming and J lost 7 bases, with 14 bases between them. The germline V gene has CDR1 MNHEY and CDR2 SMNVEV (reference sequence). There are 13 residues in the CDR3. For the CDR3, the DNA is TGTGCCAGCAGTGTATACAGGGTCGGGACCCAGTACTTC. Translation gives CASSVYRVGTQYF.

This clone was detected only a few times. The CDR3, as DNA: TGCGCCAGCAGCTTTGCGGAGAACACTGAAGCTTTCTTT. This sequence encodes CASSFAENTEAFF. This chain links TRBV5-1 with TRBJ1-1; no reliable D call. Germline CDR1 and CDR2: SGHRS and YFSETQ. The CDR3 has 13 amino acids. V shed 2 bases and J shed 1 base, with 6 bases lying between them.

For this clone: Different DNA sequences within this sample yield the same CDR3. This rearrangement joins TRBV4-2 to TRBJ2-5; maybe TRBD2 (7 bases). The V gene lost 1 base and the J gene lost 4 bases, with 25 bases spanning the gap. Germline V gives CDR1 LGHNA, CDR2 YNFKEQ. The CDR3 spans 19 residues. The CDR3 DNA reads TGTGCCAGCAGCCAAGCATTCGGAAGACTAGCAGGGGTTTCAGAGACCCAGTACTTC. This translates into CASSQAFGRLAGVSETQYF.

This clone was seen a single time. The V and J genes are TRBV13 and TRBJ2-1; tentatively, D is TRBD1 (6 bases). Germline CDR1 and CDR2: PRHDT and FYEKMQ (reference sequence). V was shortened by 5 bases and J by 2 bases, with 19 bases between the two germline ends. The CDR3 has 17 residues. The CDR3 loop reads CASSRSWAQGTYNEQFF. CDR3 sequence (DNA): TGTGCCAGCAGCCGTTCGTGGGCGCAGGGGACCTACAATGAGCAGTTCTTC.

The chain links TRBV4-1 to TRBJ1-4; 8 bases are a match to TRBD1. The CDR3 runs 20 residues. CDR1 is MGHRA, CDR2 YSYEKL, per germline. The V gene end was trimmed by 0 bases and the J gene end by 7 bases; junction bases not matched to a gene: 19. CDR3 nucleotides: TGCGCCAGCAGCCAAGATTACGGGACAGGCTACATCATTCGGACTGAAAAACTGTTTTTT. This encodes CASSQDYGTGYIIRTEKLFF.

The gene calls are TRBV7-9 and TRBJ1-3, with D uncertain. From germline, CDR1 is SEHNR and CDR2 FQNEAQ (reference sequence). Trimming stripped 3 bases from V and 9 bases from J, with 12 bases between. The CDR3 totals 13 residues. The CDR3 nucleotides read TGTGCCAGCAGCTTTCACCAGCCGGGCACCATATATTTT. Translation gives CASSFHQPGTIYF. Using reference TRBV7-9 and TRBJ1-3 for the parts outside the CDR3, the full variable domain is DTGVSQNPRHKITKRGQNVTFRCDPISEHNRLYWYRQTLGQGPEFLTYFQNEAQLEKSRLLSDRFSAERPKGSFSTLEIQRTEQGDSAMYLCASSFHQPGTIYFGEGSWLTVV.

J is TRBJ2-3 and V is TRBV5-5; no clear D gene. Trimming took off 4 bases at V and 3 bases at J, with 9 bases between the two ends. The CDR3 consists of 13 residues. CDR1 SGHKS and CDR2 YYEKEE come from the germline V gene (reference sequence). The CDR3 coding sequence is TGTGCCAGCAGCCCTATCGGGACAGATACGCAGTATTTT. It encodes CASSPIGTDTQYF.

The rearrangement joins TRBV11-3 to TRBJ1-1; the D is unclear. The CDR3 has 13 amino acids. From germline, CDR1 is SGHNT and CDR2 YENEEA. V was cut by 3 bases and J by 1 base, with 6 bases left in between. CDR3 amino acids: CASSFSRNTEAFF. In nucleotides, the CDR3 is TGTGCCAGCAGCTTCTCCAGGAACACTGAAGCTTTCTTT.

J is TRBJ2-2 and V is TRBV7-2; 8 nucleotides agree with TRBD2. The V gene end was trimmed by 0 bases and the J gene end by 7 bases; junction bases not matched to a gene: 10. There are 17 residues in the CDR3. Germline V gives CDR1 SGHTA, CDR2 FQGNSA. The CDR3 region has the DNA TGTGCCAGCAGCTTAGCGAGGGGCGGGGGGCCCGTCGGGGAGCTGTTTTTT. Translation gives CASSLARGGGPVGELFF.

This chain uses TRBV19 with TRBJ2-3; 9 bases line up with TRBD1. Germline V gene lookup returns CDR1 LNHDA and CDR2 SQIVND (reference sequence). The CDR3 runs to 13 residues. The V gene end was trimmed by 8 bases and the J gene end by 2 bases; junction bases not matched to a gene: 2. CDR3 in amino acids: CASGTGNTDTQYF. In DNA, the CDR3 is TGTGCCAGTGGGACAGGGAACACAGATACGCAGTATTTT. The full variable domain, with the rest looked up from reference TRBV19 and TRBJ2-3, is DGGITQSPKYLFRKEGQNVTLSCEQNLNHDAMYWYRQDPGQGLRLIYYSQIVNDFQKGDIAEGYSVSREKKESFPLTVTSAQKNPTAFYLCASGTGNTDTQYFGPGTRLTVL.

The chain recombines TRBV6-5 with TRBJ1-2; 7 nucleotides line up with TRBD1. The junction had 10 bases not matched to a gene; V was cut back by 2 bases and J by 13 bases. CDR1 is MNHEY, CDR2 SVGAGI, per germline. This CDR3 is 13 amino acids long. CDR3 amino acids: CASSYTGDSRGTF. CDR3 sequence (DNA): TGTGCCAGCAGTTACACGGGGGACAGTCGGGGCACCTTC.

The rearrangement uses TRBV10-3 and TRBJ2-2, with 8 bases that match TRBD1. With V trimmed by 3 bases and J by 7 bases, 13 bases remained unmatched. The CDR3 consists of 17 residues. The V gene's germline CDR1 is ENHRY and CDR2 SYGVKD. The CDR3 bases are TGTGCCATCAGTGAAGGGACAGGCCCCCTTAAGGGCGGGGAGCTGTTTTTT. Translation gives CAISEGTGPLKGGELFF.

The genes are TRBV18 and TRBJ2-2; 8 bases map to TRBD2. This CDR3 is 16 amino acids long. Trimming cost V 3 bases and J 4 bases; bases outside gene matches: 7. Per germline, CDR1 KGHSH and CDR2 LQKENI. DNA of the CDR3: TGTGCCAGCTCACCTTCAAAAGCGGGGGCCACCGGGGAGCTGTTTTTT. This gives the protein CASSPSKAGATGELFF.

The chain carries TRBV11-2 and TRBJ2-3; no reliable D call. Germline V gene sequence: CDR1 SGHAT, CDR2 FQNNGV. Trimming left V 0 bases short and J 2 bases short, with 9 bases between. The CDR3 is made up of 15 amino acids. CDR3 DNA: TGTGCCAGCAGCTTAGAGGCTAGACCCACAGATACGCAGTATTTT. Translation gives CASSLEARPTDTQYF.

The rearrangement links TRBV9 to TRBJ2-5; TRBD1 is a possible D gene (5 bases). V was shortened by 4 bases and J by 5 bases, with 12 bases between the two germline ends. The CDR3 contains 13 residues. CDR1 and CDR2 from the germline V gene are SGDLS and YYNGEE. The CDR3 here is CASSPGFSETQYF. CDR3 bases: TGTGCCAGCAGCCCAGGGTTTTCGGAGACCCAGTACTTC.